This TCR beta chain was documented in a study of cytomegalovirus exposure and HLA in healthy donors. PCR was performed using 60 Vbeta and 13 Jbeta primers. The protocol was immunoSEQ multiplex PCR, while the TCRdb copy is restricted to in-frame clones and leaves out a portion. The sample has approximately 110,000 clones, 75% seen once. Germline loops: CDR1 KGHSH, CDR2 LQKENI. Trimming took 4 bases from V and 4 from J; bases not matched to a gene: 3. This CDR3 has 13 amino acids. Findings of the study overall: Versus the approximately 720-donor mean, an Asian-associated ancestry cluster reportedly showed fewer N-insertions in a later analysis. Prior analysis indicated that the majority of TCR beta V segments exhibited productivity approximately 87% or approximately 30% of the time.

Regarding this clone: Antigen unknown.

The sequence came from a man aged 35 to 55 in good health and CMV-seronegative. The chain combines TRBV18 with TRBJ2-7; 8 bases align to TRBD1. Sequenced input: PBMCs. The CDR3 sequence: CASSQDRGYEQYF. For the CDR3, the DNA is TGTGCCAGCTCACAAGACAGGGGATACGAGCAGTACTTC.